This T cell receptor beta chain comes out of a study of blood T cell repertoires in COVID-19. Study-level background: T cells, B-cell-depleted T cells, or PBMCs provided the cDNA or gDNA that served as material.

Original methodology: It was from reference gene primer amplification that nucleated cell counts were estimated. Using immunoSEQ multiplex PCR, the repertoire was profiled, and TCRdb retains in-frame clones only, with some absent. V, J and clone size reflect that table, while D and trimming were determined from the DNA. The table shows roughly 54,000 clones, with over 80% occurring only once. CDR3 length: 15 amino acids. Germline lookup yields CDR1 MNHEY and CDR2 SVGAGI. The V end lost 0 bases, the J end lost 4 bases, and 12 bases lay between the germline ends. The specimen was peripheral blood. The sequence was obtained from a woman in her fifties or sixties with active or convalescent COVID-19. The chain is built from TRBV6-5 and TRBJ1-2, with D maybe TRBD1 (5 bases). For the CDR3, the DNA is TGTGCCAGCAGTTACTCATCGGGGGAAGGCTATGGCTACACCTTC. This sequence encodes CASSYSSGEGYGYTF.